This T cell receptor (beta chain) is from a study of blood T cell repertoires in COVID-19. In the authors' workflow: Amplified reference gene primers provided the basis for estimating nucleated cell counts. Assay: immunoSEQ multiplex PCR; the TCRdb copy retains only in-frame clones and omits some. That table is the source of V, J and clone size, and D and trimming were worked out from the DNA. The sample holds some 500,000 clones, about 89% seen once. The source is a woman in her 50s with COVID-19, enrolled during active disease. The sequenced sample consisted of peripheral blood.

The CDR3 protein is CASSLEPRDVSEKLFF. The CDR3 DNA follows: TGCGCCAGCAGCTTGGAACCCAGGGATGTAAGTGAAAAACTGTTTTTT. V usage is TRBV5-1 and J usage is TRBJ1-4; maybe TRBD1 (5 bases). V was shortened by 0 bases and J by 7 bases, with 16 bases between the two germline ends. The CDR3 consists of 16 residues. Germline V gene lookup returns CDR1 SGHRS and CDR2 YFSETQ.